These 31 T cell receptor beta chains were all obtained from the same sample, sequenced in a study of T-cell reconstitution after alpha-beta-depleted transplantation in children. Unique molecular identifiers featured in how the TCRbeta library was prepared. MiXCR, applied by TCRdb to the PCR reads, yields one record per CDR3 protein. The sample contains about 540,000 distinct CDR3 sequences, around 19% of which appear only once. The sample was PBMCs from the stem cell graft donor, taken from the stem cell graft. These receptors originate from a human donor who donated a stem cell graft to a child with acute lymphoblastic leukemia.

This clonotype was detected a few times. The V and J genes are TRBV3-1 and TRBJ2-7; D unclear. The CDR3 totals 16 residues. Deletions cut 1 base from V and 2 bases from J, with 15 bases between. From germline, CDR1 is LGHDT and CDR2 YNNKEL (reference sequence). CDR3 region: CASSQGELLLPYEQYF. The CDR3 DNA is TGTGCCAGCAGCCAAGGAGAGCTCCTACTGCCCTACGAGCAGTACTTC.

The J gene is TRBJ2-3, the V gene TRBV7-6; 7 positions match TRBD2. The V segment lost 5 bases and the J segment 4 bases; nucleotides outside the gene matches: 9. Per the germline V gene, CDR1 is SGHVS and CDR2 is FNYEAQ. This CDR3 contains 15 residues. The CDR3 protein is CASSRGWGGADTQYF. The CDR3, as DNA: TGTGCCAGCAGCCGCGGGTGGGGAGGGGCAGATACGCAGTATTTT.

This clonotype was counted only a few times. This rearrangement joins TRBV9 to TRBJ2-5; D ambiguous. Germline CDR1 is SGDLS and CDR2 is YYNGEE. Trimming pared 0 bases from V and 0 bases from J, leaving 6 bases between. The CDR3 has 14 residues. The DNA for the CDR3 is TGTGCCAGCAGCGTAGAGGCTTACCAAGAGACCCAGTACTTC. It translates to CASSVEAYQETQYF.

This clonotype was detected a few times. This chain uses TRBV27 with TRBJ1-2; no firm D call. Trimming left V 2 bases short and J 5 bases short, with 12 bases between. The CDR3 length is 14 residues. Germline loops: CDR1 MNHEY, CDR2 SMNVEV (reference sequence). The CDR3 DNA sequence: TGTGCCAGCAGTTTAAGCAGGCCTGCTTATGGCTACACCTTC. It translates to CASSLSRPAYGYTF.

The chain links TRBV27 to TRBJ2-3, with D perhaps being TRBD1 or TRBD2 (5 bases each). The CDR3 loop spans 15 amino acids. Germline V CDR1 and CDR2: MNHEY, SMNVEV (reference sequence). The ends were cut back, 8 bases at V and 6 bases at J, with 21 bases in the middle. The CDR3 sequence: CASGSLDGAEDTQYF. The CDR3 region has the DNA TGTGCCAGCGGGAGCCTGGACGGGGCAGAGGATACGCAGTATTTT.

V and J are TRBV3-1 and TRBJ2-7; D ambiguous. The V gene lost 4 bases and the J gene lost 0 bases, with 13 bases spanning the gap. This CDR3 contains 15 residues. The germline CDR1 and CDR2 sequences are LGHDT and YNNKEL (reference sequence). The CDR3 spells CASSPRPDDSYEQYF. The CDR3 DNA reads TGTGCCAGCAGCCCAAGGCCAGACGACTCCTACGAGCAGTACTTC.

This chain joins TRBV20-1 and TRBJ2-1, with 9 nucleotides matching TRBD2. With V trimmed by 6 bases and J by 8 bases, 8 bases remained unmatched. Germline V gives CDR1 DFQATT, CDR2 SNEGSKA (reference sequence). The CDR3 length is 13 residues. The chain's CDR3 is CSAVSGSTYEQFF. Written as DNA, the CDR3 is TGCAGTGCCGTTAGCGGGAGTACCTATGAGCAGTTCTTC.

This clonotype was seen more than once but under ten times. V is TRBV7-8 and J is TRBJ2-3; 8 positions agree with TRBD2. This CDR3 region has 16 residues. After removal of 2 bases from V and 0 bases from J, the junction contained 4 bases not matched to a gene. CDR1 is SGHVS, CDR2 FQNEAQ, per germline. The CDR3 region is CASSLPSGLSTDTQYF. The CDR3 DNA reads as TGTGCCAGCAGCTTACCTAGCGGGTTAAGCACAGATACGCAGTATTTT.

The rearrangement links TRBV27 to TRBJ2-7; 9 bases fit TRBD2. The CDR3 runs to 17 residues. The V segment lost 3 bases and the J segment 5 bases; nucleotides outside the gene matches: 14. Germline values: CDR1 MNHEY, CDR2 SMNVEV (reference sequence). The CDR3 DNA sequence: TGTGCCAGCAGTTTTCGGCTAGCGGGGCCGCCGAAGAACGAGCAGTACTTC. This translates into CASSFRLAGPPKNEQYF.

This clonotype was seen more than once but under ten times. The chain has TRBV20-1 and TRBJ2-7; TRBD2 matches 12 bases. V was clipped by 6 bases and J by 6 bases; unmatched bases: 3. This CDR3 has 12 amino acids. Germline V gene sequence: CDR1 DFQATT, CDR2 SNEGSKA (reference sequence). This chain's CDR3 is CSARTSGIEQYF. As DNA, the CDR3 is TGCAGTGCCAGGACTAGCGGGATCGAGCAGTACTTC.

The chain joins TRBV12-5 to TRBJ2-1, with D possibly TRBD1 on 5 matching bases. CDR3 length: 15 residues. V shed 1 base and J shed 6 bases, with 13 bases lying between them. Germline lookup yields CDR1 LGHNT and CDR2 FRNRAP. Here the CDR3 reads CASGLATGVRNEQFF. Here the CDR3 DNA reads TGTGCTAGTGGTTTGGCTACAGGTGTCCGCAATGAGCAGTTCTTC.

In its sample, this clonotype was seen a few times. The chain is built from TRBV27 and TRBJ2-7; D gene ambiguous. The V and J ends lost 6 bases and 2 bases respectively, with 20 bases between them. CDR3 length equals 16 residues. Germline V gene lookup returns CDR1 MNHEY and CDR2 SMNVEV (reference sequence). CDR3 amino acids: CASRLGYGGSAYEQYF. The CDR3 DNA reads TGTGCCAGCAGGCTAGGCTATGGCGGCTCCGCCTACGAGCAGTACTTC.

This clonotype was counted only a few times. V gene TRBV25-1 combines with J gene TRBJ2-7, with D perhaps TRBD1 or TRBD2 (5 bases each). The CDR3 is 15 amino acids. CDR1 is MGHDK, CDR2 SYGVNS, per germline. With 2 bases removed from V and 0 bases from J, the gap between germline ends came to 11 bases. CDR3 region: CASSERGDLSYEQYF. The DNA of the CDR3 is TGTGCCAGCAGTGAACGAGGGGACCTCTCCTACGAGCAGTACTTC.

This CDR3 is CASSPLWRDSLELQETQYF. CDR3 nucleotides: TGTGCCAGTAGCCCCTTGTGGAGAGACAGCCTCGAACTTCAAGAGACCCAGTACTTC. The chain recombines TRBV19 with TRBJ2-5; a weak D match, TRBD1 (5 bases). CDR3 size: 19 residues. V was trimmed by 6 bases and J by 2 bases, leaving 28 bases between them. Germline V gene data show CDR1 as LNHDA and CDR2 as SQIVND (reference sequence).

This clonotype has a handful of counts. This rearrangement joins TRBV20-1 to TRBJ2-7; D not certain. The CDR3 is 13 amino acids. The germline CDR1 and CDR2 sequences are DFQATT and SNEGSKA (reference sequence). Trimming left V 1 base short and J 4 bases short, with 11 bases between. In DNA form, the CDR3 reads TGCAGTGCTAGAGGTAGTGTCGATTACGAGCAGTACTTC. It specifies CSARGSVDYEQYF.

The table lists this clonotype with a few counts. This chain joins TRBV27 and TRBJ2-1; 9 nucleotides match TRBD2. J gave up 7 bases and V 1 base, and 2 bases lay outside the gene matches. CDR1 is MNHEY, CDR2 SMNVEV, per germline (reference sequence). The CDR3 is 14 amino acids. The CDR3: CASSLLGLANEQFF. In DNA form, the CDR3 reads TGTGCCAGCAGTTTATTGGGACTAGCAAATGAGCAGTTCTTC.

This rearrangement joins TRBV2 to TRBJ2-5, with 8 bases identical to TRBD1. V was clipped by 6 bases and J by 5 bases; unmatched bases: 8. CDR3 length equals 14 residues. Germline V gives CDR1 SNHLY, CDR2 FYNNEI. The CDR3 coding sequence is TGTGCCAGCAGAGCCAGGGGGCTCGTGGAGACCCAGTACTTC. It codes for CASRARGLVETQYF.

This clonotype was found a few times. The rearrangement links TRBV7-9 to TRBJ2-7; 7 bases align to TRBD2. CDR1 and CDR2 (germline): SEHNR, FQNEAQ (reference sequence). With 3 bases clipped from V and 2 bases from J, the junction kept 10 bases outside the gene matches. The CDR3 is made up of 16 amino acids. The CDR3, as DNA: TGTGCCAGCAGCTTTACGGGGGGATCGATCCCCTACGAGCAGTACTTC. Amino acids: CASSFTGGSIPYEQYF.

This clonotype was counted only a few times. The chain uses TRBV15 and TRBJ2-5; maybe TRBD2 (5 bases). V lost 0 bases and J lost 7, with 9 bases in between. The CDR3 extends over 13 amino acids. Germline CDR1 LNHNV, CDR2 YYDKDF (reference sequence). CDR3 amino acids: CATSRDRGGTQYF. The CDR3 coding sequence is TGTGCCACCAGCAGAGACAGAGGAGGGACCCAGTACTTC.

This clonotype was recorded a few times. The chain links TRBV24-1 to TRBJ2-1, with 8 bases identical to TRBD2. The CDR3 totals 18 residues. The ends lost 4 bases at V and 4 bases at J; junction bases unmatched: 14. Germline V CDR1 and CDR2: KGHDR, SFDVKD. The CDR3 DNA reads TGTGCCACCAGTGACCCGAGGGTTAGACTAGCGTGTTACAATGAGCAGTTCTTC. This gives the protein CATSDPRVRLACYNEQFF.

V usage is TRBV5-1 and J usage is TRBJ2-1, with 13 positions matching TRBD2. Germline CDR1 is SGHRS and CDR2 is YFSETQ. Germline trimming cut 4 bases from V and 3 bases from J; bases unmatched to any gene: 7. This CDR3 has 17 amino acids. The chain's CDR3 is CASSPGTSGIIYNEQFF. CDR3 coding DNA: TGCGCCAGCAGCCCCGGGACTAGCGGGATCATCTACAATGAGCAGTTCTTC.

The chain has TRBV12-3 or TRBV12-4 and TRBJ2-1, with 9 bases that match TRBD2. The CDR3 has 16 residues. Trimming at V came to 5 bases and at J to 5 bases, leaving 10 bases not matched to a gene. The CDR3 reads CASSPKPAGGNNEQFF. CDR3 sequence (DNA): TGTGCCAGCAGTCCCAAGCCAGCGGGGGGAAACAATGAGCAGTTCTTC.

The chain recombines TRBV12-3 or TRBV12-4 with TRBJ2-3, with D perhaps matching TRBD2 (5 bases). The CDR3 totals 14 residues. Deletions cut 2 bases from V and 4 bases from J, with 10 bases between. Written as DNA, the CDR3 is TGTGCCAGCAGTTTATATGGACTCCCAGATACGCAGTATTTT. Its protein is CASSLYGLPDTQYF.

This clonotype showed up just a few times. This chain joins TRBV20-1 and TRBJ2-1; D is uncertain. CDR1 is DFQATT and CDR2 is SNEGSKA in the germline V gene (reference sequence). The CDR3 runs to 14 residues. Trimming stripped 8 bases from V and 0 bases from J, with 14 bases between. The CDR3 coding sequence is TGCAGTACCGCCCGCGGCAGCTCCTACAATGAGCAGTTCTTC. Its translation: CSTARGSSYNEQFF.

This rearrangement joins TRBV5-1 to TRBJ1-1, with 8 bases fitting TRBD1. Germline values: CDR1 SGHRS, CDR2 YFSETQ. Losses at the gene ends were 4 bases for V and 1 base for J; bases not matched to a gene: 9. This CDR3 region has 16 residues. This CDR3 reads CASSLGTGAKNTEAFF. For the CDR3, the DNA is TGCGCCAGCAGCCTAGGGACAGGCGCTAAGAACACTGAAGCTTTCTTT.

This clonotype turned up a few times. The genes are TRBV20-1 and TRBJ2-2; unclear D gene. The CDR3 consists of 14 residues. V dropped 6 bases and J dropped 2 bases, with 13 bases sitting between them. CDR1 and CDR2 from the germline V gene are DFQATT and SNEGSKA (reference sequence). CDR3 residues: CSAPSATNTGELFF. The DNA for the CDR3 is TGCAGTGCCCCCAGCGCTACTAACACCGGGGAGCTGTTTTTT.

This clonotype was found a few times. This sequence joins TRBV2 and TRBJ2-7; D call uncertain. The germline gives CDR1 SNHLY, CDR2 FYNNEI. The V and J ends lost 7 bases and 0 bases respectively, with 13 bases between them. The CDR3 sequence is 14 residues long. The CDR3 is CASMFMAVSYEQYF. The CDR3 coding sequence is TGTGCCAGCATGTTTATGGCCGTCTCCTACGAGCAGTACTTC.

The rearrangement uses TRBV14 and TRBJ2-1, with D hard to call. V shed 5 bases and J shed 0 bases, with 8 bases lying between them. The germline V gene encodes CDR1 SGHDN and CDR2 FVKESK. This CDR3 region has 14 residues. CDR3 residues: CASSSTDSYNEQFF. The CDR3 region has the DNA TGTGCCAGCAGCTCGACCGACTCCTACAATGAGCAGTTCTTC.

In its sample, this clonotype was seen a few times. The rearrangement joins TRBV12-3 or TRBV12-4 to TRBJ1-6, with D uncertain. The CDR3 loop spans 14 amino acids. V was clipped by 10 bases and J by 8 bases, with 18 bases between them. The CDR3 spells CATNPLGEDSPLHF. CDR3 DNA sequence: TGTGCCACGAATCCCTTGGGAGAGGATTCACCCCTCCACTTT.

This clonotype was seen a handful of times. The chain carries TRBV7-8 and TRBJ2-4; D gene unclear. The CDR3 consists of 16 residues. Per germline, CDR1 SGHVS and CDR2 FQNEAQ. Trimming removed 2 bases from V and 0 bases from J, with 11 bases in between. The DNA for the CDR3 is TGTGCCAGCAGCTTAACGAATTCCGTAGCCAAAAACATTCAGTACTTC. Amino acids: CASSLTNSVAKNIQYF. The variable domain in full, completed from reference TRBV7-8 and TRBJ2-4, reads GAGVSQSPRYKVAKRGQDVALRCDPISGHVSLFWYQQALGQGPEFLTYFQNEAQLDKSGLPSDRFFAERPEGSVSTLKIQRTQQEDSAVYLCASSLTNSVAKNIQYFGAGTRLSVL.

This clonotype was picked up a small number of times. The chain is built from TRBV9 and TRBJ2-7; tentatively, D is TRBD1 (6 bases). The CDR3 runs to 14 residues. Germline CDR1 reads SGDLS; CDR2 reads YYNGEE. V was shortened by 3 bases and J by 4 bases, with 14 bases between the two germline ends. This CDR3 is CASSAMDSSYEQYF. CDR3 nucleotides: TGTGCCAGCAGCGCAATGGACAGTTCTTACGAGCAGTACTTC. The complete variable domain, with remaining parts taken from reference TRBV9 and TRBJ2-7, reads DSGVTQTPKHLITATGQRVTLRCSPRSGDLSVYWYQQSLDQGLQFLIQYYNGEERAKGNILERFSAQQFPDLHSELNLSSLELGDSALYFCASSAMDSSYEQYFGPGTRLTVT.